This note documents a single T cell receptor beta chain sequence. Its specificity is unknown. The data were obtained in a study of human T cells and chemical hapten exposure. The time point: pre-sensitization, week 0. Sample treatment: therapeutic diphenylcyclopropenone sensitization with weekly scalp DPC. Study-wide results and caveats: Expanded TCR counts at PT1 were positively correlated with the patch test score.

Germline lookup yields CDR1 DFQATT and CDR2 SNEGSKA (reference sequence). This CDR3 has 13 amino acids. TCRdb ran MiXCR on the RACE reads and lists one entry per CDR3 protein. Among tens of thousands of distinct CDR3 sequences listed, 8% to 10% were seen once. This chain connects TRBV20-1 to TRBJ1-5; D is perhaps TRBD1 (5 bases). The receptor was derived from a man aged 35 to 55 with alopecia areata. Some clones in this sample may be carry-over from other donors' samples. Specimen: whole blood, collected in connection with sensitization to the hapten diphenylcyclopropenone (DPC). CDR3 bases: TGCAGCGCCGGGGGGATGGGCAATCAGCCCCAGCATTTT. Encoded protein: CSAGGMGNQPQHF.